This T cell receptor beta chain was recorded in a study of cytomegalovirus exposure and HLA in healthy donors. Regarding the study as a whole: In a later analysis, around 18,000 TCR beta sequences were associated with HLA alleles at 0.05 false discovery rate.

As to this clone: Its antigen is undetermined.

The primer mix had 60 Vbeta and 13 Jbeta primers. Sequencing was performed with immunoSEQ multiplex PCR; in TCRdb, only in-frame clones are kept and a portion is missing. The sample includes over 150,000 clones, over 60% of them seen just once. Looked up from germline, CDR1 is SGHDT and CDR2 is YYEEEE. Deletions cut 2 bases from V and 6 bases from J, with 8 bases between. The CDR3 spans 12 residues. The sequencing input was PBMCs. J is TRBJ1-1 and V is TRBV5-6, with D unresolved. The receptor comes from a woman younger than 45 in good health and CMV-seronegative. The CDR3 protein is CASSLLRAEAFF. DNA of the CDR3: TGTGCCAGCAGCTTACTTCGAGCTGAAGCTTTCTTT.